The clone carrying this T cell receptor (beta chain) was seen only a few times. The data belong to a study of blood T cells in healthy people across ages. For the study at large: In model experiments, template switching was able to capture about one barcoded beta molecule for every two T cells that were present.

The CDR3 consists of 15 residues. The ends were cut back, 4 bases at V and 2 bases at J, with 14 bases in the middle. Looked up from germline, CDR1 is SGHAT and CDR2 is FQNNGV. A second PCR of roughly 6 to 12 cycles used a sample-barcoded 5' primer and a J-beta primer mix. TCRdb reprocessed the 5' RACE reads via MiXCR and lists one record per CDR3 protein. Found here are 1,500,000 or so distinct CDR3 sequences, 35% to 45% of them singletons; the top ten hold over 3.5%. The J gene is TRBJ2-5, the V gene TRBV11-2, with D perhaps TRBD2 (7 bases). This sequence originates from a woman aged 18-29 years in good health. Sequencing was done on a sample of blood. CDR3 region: CASSYWGGRQETQYF. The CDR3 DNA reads TGTGCCAGCAGCTACTGGGGGGGCCGACAAGAGACCCAGTACTTC.